Below are 11 T cell receptor beta chains sequenced from a single sample in a study of blood T cells in healthy people across ages. A second PCR of roughly 7 to 11 cycles used a sample-barcoded 5' primer and a J-beta primer mix. Via MiXCR, TCRdb re-called the 5' RACE reads, giving one row per CDR3 protein. The sample includes 780,000 or so distinct CDR3 sequences, around 50% seen only once; the top ten take around a quarter. The specimen sequenced was blood. The receptors were gathered from a man in his forties in good health.

V gene TRBV5-1 combines with J gene TRBJ2-3; no clear D. The germline V gene encodes CDR1 SGHRS and CDR2 YFSETQ. The V end lost 2 bases, the J end lost 4 bases, and 8 bases lay between the germline ends. CDR3 size: 13 residues. The CDR3 coding sequence is TGCGCCAGCAGCTTCAACCCCCCAGATACGCAGTATTTT. It encodes CASSFNPPDTQYF. Together with reference TRBV5-1 and TRBJ2-3, the CDR3 gives the full variable domain: KAGVTQTPRYLIKTRGQQVTLSCSPISGHRSVSWYQQTPGQGLQFLFEYFSETQRNKGNFPGRFSGRQFSNSRSEMNVSTLELGDSALYLCASSFNPPDTQYFGPGTRLTVL.

The chain recombines TRBV6-2 or TRBV6-3 with TRBJ2-5, with unresolved D. The J call is in doubt because the DNA end fits TRBJ2-7 better. The CDR3 consists of 14 residues. Per the germline V gene, CDR1 is MNHEY and CDR2 is SVGEGT. The CDR3 loop reads CASQTSNARYEQYF. CDR3 DNA: TGTGCCAGCCAGACGTCGAATGCACGCTACGAGCAGTACTTC.

The chain joins TRBV20-1 to TRBJ2-7; 7 nucleotides agree with TRBD1. This CDR3 contains 12 residues. Germline assignment: CDR1 DFQATT and CDR2 SNEGSKA (reference sequence). After removal of 5 bases from V and 0 bases from J, the junction contained 1 base not matched to a gene. The CDR3 coding sequence is TGCAGTGCTTGGGACAGCTCCTACGAGCAGTACTTC. Its protein product is CSAWDSSYEQYF.

The genes are TRBV20-1 and TRBJ2-3; D is perhaps TRBD1 (5 bases). This CDR3 is 15 amino acids long. CDR1 is DFQATT, CDR2 SNEGSKA, per germline (reference sequence). V lost 1 base to trimming and J lost 7 bases, with 18 bases between them. This CDR3 is CSARVDTQGMHTQYF. The CDR3 DNA is TGCAGTGCTAGAGTTGATACCCAGGGAATGCATACGCAGTATTTT.

This chain uses TRBV20-1 with TRBJ2-3; D gene uncertain. Trimming shortened V by 7 bases and J by 10 bases, and 15 bases separated the two germline ends. Germline-derived CDR1 and CDR2 are DFQATT and SNEGSKA (reference sequence). The CDR3 sequence is 11 residues long. The CDR3 bases are TGCAGTGTGATTAGCCCTCCCCCGCAGTATTTT. It translates to CSVISPPPQYF.

In this sample, this clonotype turned up a few times. The V and J genes are TRBV15 and TRBJ2-1; possibly TRBD2 for D (6 bases). This CDR3 spans 15 amino acids. V was clipped by 0 bases and J by 5 bases, with 11 bases between them. Germline V CDR1 and CDR2: LNHNV, YYDKDF (reference sequence). The CDR3 bases are TGTGCCACCAGCAGAGATTCTACTAGCCACAATGAGCAGTTCTTC. This gives the protein CATSRDSTSHNEQFF.

The V gene is TRBV29-1, the J gene TRBJ2-1; 10 positions agree with TRBD2. The V segment lost 7 bases and the J segment 1 base; nucleotides outside the gene matches: 13. This CDR3 contains 17 residues. Germline V CDR1 and CDR2: SQVTM, ANQGSEA. The CDR3 spells CSATKAFSGRSYNEQFF. For the CDR3, the DNA is TGCAGCGCTACCAAAGCCTTTAGCGGGAGGTCCTACAATGAGCAGTTCTTC.

The genes are TRBV5-5 and TRBJ2-3; no clear D gene. V lost 2 bases and J lost 0, with 7 bases in between. The CDR3 runs 14 residues. CDR1 SGHKS and CDR2 YYEKEE come from the germline V gene (reference sequence). This CDR3 is CASSFLASTDTQYF. For the CDR3, the DNA is TGTGCCAGCAGCTTTTTGGCTAGCACAGATACGCAGTATTTT.

This clonotype is a singleton in its sample. The germline gene is not matched at one end of the junction; a read error may be the cause. The rearrangement joins TRBV28 to TRBJ1-2, with D unresolved. Germline V CDR1 and CDR2: MDHEN, SYDVKM. The CDR3 consists of 14 residues. This CDR3 is CASGLWSGYDGYTF. The CDR3 DNA follows: TGTGCCAGCGGTTTATGGTCAGGTTACGATGGCTACACCTTC.

The CDR3 is CASTSGDTEAFF. The CDR3 DNA follows: TGTGCCAGCACGTCGGGTGACACTGAAGCTTTCTTT. The chain uses TRBV28 and TRBJ1-1; D is undetermined. CDR1 and CDR2 (germline): MDHEN, SYDVKM. V lost 7 bases, J lost 3 bases, and 9 bases lay in between. The CDR3 loop spans 12 amino acids.

As regards this clonotype: An end of the junction does not agree with germline; a read error may underlie this. CDR3 sequence: CTTSGPRGLANSPLHF. CDR3 DNA sequence: TGTACCACCAGCGGCCCACGGGGACTGGCGAATTCACCTCTCCACTTT. This rearrangement joins TRBV15 to TRBJ1-6; tentatively, D is TRBD1 (5 bases). The V gene's germline CDR1 is LNHNV and CDR2 YYDKDF (reference sequence). The CDR3 loop spans 16 amino acids.